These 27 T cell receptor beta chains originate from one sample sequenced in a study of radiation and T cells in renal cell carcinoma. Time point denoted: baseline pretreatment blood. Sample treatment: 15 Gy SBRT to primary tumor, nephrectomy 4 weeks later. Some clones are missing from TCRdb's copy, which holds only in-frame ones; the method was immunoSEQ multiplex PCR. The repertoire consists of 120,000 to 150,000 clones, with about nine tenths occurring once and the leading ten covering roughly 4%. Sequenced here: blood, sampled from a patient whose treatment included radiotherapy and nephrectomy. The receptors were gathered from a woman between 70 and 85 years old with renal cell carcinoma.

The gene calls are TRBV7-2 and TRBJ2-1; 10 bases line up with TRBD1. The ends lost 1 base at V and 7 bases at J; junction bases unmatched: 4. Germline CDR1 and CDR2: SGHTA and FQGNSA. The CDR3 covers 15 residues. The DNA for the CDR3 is TGTGCCAGCAGCTTAGGACAGGGGGCTTGGAATGAGCAGTTCTTC. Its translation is CASSLGQGAWNEQFF.

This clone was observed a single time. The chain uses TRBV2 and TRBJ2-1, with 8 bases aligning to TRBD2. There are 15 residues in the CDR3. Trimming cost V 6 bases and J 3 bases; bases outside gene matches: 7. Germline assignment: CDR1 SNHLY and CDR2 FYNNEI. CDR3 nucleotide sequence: TGTGCCAGCAGCATCGGGACTAGTGGCTACAATGAGCAGTTCTTC. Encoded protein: CASSIGTSGYNEQFF.

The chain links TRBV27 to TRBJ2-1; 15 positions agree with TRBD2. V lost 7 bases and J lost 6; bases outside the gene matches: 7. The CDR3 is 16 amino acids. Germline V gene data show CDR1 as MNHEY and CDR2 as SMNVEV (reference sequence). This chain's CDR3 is CASNGLAGGPGNEQFF. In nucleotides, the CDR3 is TGTGCCAGCAACGGACTAGCGGGGGGGCCGGGCAATGAGCAGTTCTTC.

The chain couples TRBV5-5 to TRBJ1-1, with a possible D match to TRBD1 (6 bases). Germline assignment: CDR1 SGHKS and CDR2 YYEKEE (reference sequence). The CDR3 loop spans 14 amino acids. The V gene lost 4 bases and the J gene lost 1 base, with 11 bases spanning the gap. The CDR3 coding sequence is TGTGCCAGCAGCCGGGGGCTTGCGAACACTGAAGCTTTCTTT. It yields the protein CASSRGLANTEAFF.

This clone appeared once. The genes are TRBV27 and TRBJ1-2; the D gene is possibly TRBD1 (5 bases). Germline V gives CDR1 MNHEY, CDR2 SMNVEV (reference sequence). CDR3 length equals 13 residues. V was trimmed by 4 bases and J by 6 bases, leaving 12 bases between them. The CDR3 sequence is CASSSRDAHGYTF. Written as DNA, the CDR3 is TGTGCCAGCAGTTCCCGGGACGCCCATGGCTACACCTTC.

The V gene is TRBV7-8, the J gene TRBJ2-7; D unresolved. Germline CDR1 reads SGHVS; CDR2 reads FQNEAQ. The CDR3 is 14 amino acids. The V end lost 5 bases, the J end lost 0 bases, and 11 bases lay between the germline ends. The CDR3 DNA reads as TGTGCCAGCAGCGCCCGACGGAACTCCTACGAGCAGTACTTC. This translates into CASSARRNSYEQYF. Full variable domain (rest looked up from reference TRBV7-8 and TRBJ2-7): GAGVSQSPRYKVAKRGQDVALRCDPISGHVSLFWYQQALGQGPEFLTYFQNEAQLDKSGLPSDRFFAERPEGSVSTLKIQRTQQEDSAVYLCASSARRNSYEQYFGPGTRLTVT.

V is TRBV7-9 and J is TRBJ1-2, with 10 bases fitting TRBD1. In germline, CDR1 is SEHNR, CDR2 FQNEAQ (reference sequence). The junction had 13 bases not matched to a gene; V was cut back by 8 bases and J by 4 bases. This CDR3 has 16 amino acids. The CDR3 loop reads CASGIASGTGAYGYTF. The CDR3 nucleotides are TGTGCCAGCGGCATTGCCTCCGGGACAGGGGCCTATGGCTACACCTTC.

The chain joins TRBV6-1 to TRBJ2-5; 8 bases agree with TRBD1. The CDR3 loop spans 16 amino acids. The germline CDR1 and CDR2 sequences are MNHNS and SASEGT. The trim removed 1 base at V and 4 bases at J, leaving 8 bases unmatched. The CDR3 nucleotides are TGTGCCAGCAGTGAAGTGCCCCCAGGGGGCGGAGAGACCCAGTACTTC. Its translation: CASSEVPPGGGETQYF.

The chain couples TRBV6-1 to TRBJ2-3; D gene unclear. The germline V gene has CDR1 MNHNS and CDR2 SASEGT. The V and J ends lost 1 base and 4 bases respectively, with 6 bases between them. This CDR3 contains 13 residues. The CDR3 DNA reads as TGTGCCAGCAGTGAAGATACCCCAGATACGCAGTATTTT. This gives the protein CASSEDTPDTQYF.

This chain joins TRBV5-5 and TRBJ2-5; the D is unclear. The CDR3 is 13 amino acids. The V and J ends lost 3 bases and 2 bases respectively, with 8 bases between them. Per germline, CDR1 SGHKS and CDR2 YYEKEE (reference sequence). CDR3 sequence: CASSSDGQETQYF. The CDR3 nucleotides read TGTGCCAGCAGCTCCGACGGACAAGAGACCCAGTACTTC.

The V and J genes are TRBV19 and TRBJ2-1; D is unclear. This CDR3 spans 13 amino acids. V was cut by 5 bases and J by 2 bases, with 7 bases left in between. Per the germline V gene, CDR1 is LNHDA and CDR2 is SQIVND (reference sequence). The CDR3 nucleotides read TGTGCCAGTAGTTCACGGGCCTACAATGAGCAGTTCTTC. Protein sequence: CASSSRAYNEQFF.

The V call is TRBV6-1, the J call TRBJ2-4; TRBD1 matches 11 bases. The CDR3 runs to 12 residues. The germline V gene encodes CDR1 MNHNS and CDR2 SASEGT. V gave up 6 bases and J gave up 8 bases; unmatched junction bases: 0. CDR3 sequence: CASRDRGHIQYF. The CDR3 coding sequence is TGTGCCAGCAGGGACAGGGGGCACATTCAGTACTTC.

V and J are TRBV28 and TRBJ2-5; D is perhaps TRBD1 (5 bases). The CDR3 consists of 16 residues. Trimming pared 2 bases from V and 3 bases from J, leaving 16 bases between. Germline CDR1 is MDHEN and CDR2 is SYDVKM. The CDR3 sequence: CASSLGLRGVEETQYF. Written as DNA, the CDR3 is TGTGCCAGCAGTTTAGGTTTAAGGGGCGTGGAAGAGACCCAGTACTTC. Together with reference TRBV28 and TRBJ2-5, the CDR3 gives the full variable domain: DVKVTQSSRYLVKRTGEKVFLECVQDMDHENMFWYRQDPGLGLRLIYFSYDVKMKEKGDIPEGYSVSREKKERFSLILESASTNQTSMYLCASSLGLRGVEETQYFGPGTRLLVL.

The CDR3 here is CASSLARDSNEKLFF. The CDR3 DNA follows: TGTGCCAGCAGCTTAGCTAGGGACAGTAATGAAAAACTGTTTTTT. This chain connects TRBV7-2 to TRBJ1-4, with TRBD1 identical over 7 bases. The ends lost 0 bases at V and 4 bases at J; junction bases unmatched: 2. The germline CDR1 and CDR2 sequences are SGHTA and FQGNSA. The CDR3 spans 15 residues.

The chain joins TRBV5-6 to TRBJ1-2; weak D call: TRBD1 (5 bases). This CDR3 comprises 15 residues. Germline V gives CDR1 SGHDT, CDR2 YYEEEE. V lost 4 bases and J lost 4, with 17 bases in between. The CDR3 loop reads CASSRTMGVGYGYTF. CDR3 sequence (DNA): TGTGCCAGCAGCCGGACAATGGGGGTGGGCTATGGCTACACCTTC.

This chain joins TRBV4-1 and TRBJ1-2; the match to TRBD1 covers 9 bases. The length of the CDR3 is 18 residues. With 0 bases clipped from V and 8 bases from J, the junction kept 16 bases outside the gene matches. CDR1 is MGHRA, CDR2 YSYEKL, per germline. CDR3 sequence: CASSQDGPPDRGNSGYTF. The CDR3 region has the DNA TGCGCCAGCAGCCAAGATGGTCCCCCAGACAGGGGGAATAGCGGCTACACCTTC.

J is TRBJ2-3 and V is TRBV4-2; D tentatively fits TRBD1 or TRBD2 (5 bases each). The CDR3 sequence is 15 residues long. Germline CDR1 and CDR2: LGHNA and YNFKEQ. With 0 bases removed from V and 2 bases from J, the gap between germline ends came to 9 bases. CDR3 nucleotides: TGTGCCAGCAGCCAAGAATGGGACGTCACAGATACGCAGTATTTT. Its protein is CASSQEWDVTDTQYF.

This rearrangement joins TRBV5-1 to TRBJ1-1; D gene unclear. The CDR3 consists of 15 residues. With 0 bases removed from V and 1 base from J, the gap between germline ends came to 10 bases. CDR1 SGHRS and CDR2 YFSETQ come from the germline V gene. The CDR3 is CASSLAGSRNTEAFF. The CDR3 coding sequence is TGCGCCAGCAGCTTGGCCGGCAGCCGGAACACTGAAGCTTTCTTT. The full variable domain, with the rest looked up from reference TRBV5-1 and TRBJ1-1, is KAGVTQTPRYLIKTRGQQVTLSCSPISGHRSVSWYQQTPGQGLQFLFEYFSETQRNKGNFPGRFSGRQFSNSRSEMNVSTLELGDSALYLCASSLAGSRNTEAFFGQGTRLTVV.

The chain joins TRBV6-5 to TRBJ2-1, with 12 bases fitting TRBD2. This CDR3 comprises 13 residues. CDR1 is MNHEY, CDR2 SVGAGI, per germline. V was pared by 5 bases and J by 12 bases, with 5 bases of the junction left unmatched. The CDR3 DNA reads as TGTGCCAGCAGTCCTAGCGGGGGGGTGGGGCAGTTCTTC. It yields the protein CASSPSGGVGQFF.

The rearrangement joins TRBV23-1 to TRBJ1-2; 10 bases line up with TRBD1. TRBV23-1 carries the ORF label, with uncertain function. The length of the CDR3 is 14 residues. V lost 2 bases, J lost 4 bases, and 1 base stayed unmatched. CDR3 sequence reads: CASSQGTGVYGYTF. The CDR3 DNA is TGCGCCAGCAGTCAAGGGACAGGGGTCTATGGCTACACCTTC.

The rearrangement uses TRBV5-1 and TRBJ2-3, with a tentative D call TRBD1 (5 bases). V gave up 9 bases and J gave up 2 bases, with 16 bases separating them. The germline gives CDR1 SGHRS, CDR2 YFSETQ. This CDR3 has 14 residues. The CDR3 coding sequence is TGCGCCACTAAATCTGGGGCATCCACAGATACGCAGTATTTT. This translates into CATKSGASTDTQYF.

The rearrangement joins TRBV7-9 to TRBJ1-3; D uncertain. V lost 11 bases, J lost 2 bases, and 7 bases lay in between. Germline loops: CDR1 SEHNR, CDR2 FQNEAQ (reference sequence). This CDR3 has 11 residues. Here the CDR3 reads CAGEAGNTIYF. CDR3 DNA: TGTGCCGGGGAAGCTGGAAACACCATATATTTT.

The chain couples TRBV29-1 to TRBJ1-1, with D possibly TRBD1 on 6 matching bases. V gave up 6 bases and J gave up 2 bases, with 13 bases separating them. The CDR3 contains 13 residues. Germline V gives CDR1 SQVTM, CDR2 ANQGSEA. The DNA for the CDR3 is TGCAGCGTAGCCAGACAGGCCAACACTGAAGCTTTCTTT. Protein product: CSVARQANTEAFF. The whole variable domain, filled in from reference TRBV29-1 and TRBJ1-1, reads SAVISQKPSRDICQRGTSLTIQCQVDSQVTMMFWYRQQPGQSLTLIATANQGSEATYESGFVIDKFPISRPNLTFSTLTVSNMSPEDSSIYLCSVARQANTEAFFGQGTRLTVV.

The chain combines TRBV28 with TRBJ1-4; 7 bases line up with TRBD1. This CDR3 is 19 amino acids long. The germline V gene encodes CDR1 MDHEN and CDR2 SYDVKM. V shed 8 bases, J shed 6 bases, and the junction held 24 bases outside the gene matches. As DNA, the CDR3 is TGTGCCAGCCCCCCAGGGGTCAGGGGGGCCTTAAATCTTGATGAAAAACTGTTTTTT. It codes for CASPPGVRGALNLDEKLFF.

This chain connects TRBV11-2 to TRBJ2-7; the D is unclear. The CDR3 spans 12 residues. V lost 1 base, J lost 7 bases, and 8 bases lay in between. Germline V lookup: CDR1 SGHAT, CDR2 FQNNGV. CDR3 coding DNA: TGTGCCAGCAGCTTAGTTACTTCTGAGCAGTACTTC. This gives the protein CASSLVTSEQYF. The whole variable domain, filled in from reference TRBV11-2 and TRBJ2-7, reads EAGVAQSPRYKIIEKRQSVAFWCNPISGHATLYWYQQILGQGPKLLIQFQNNGVVDDSQLPKDRFSAERLKGVDSTLKIQPAKLEDSAVYLCASSLVTSEQYFGPGTRLTVT.

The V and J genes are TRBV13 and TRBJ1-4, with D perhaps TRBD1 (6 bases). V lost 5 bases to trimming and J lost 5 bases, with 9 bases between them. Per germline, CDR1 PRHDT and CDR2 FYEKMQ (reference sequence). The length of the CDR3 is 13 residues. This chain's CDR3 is CASSPGQNEKLFF. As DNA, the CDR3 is TGTGCCAGCAGCCCAGGACAGAATGAAAAACTGTTTTTT.

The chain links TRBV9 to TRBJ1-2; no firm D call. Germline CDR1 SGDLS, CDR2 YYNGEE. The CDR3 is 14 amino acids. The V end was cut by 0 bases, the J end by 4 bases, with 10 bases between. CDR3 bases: TGTGCCAGCAGCGTAGGGCAGGAGCCCTATGGCTACACCTTC. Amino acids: CASSVGQEPYGYTF.